Sequencing of this TCR beta chain was carried out in a study of B cell selection in AIRE deficiency. Study-level points and caveats: Shared Treg sequences were biased toward short CDR3s with few non-templated nucleotide insertions.

V lost 0 bases, J lost 0 bases, and 9 bases lay in between. This CDR3 spans 16 amino acids. Germline-derived CDR1 and CDR2 are MNHNY and SVGAGI (reference sequence). Regulatory T cells were sorted as CD4+CD25hiCD127low/negative cells. Libraries were prepared by immunoSEQ multiplex PCR; TCRdb keeps only in-frame clonotypes and omits some of them. The sample shows approximately 22,000 clones, 80% to 95% of them seen only once. Points on this clone: Its antigen is undetermined.

V usage is TRBV6-6 and J usage is TRBJ2-1; maybe TRBD2 (6 bases). The specimen was CD4+CD25+ Tregs sorted from PBMCs. This sequence originates from a human donor in good health. Here the CDR3 reads CASSYSGGGSYNEQFF. The CDR3 DNA follows: TGTGCCAGCAGTTACTCGGGGGGTGGCTCCTACAATGAGCAGTTCTTC.